This record looks at one TCR beta chain sequence and its context. J gave up 0 bases and V 2 bases, and 4 bases lay outside the gene matches. CDR3 length equals 16 residues. CDR1 is MDHEN and CDR2 is SYDVKM in the germline V gene. This record belongs to a study of blood T cell repertoires in COVID-19. Method: immunoSEQ multiplex PCR; TCRdb's copy keeps in-frame clones and lacks some. The profile covers 250,000 to 350,000 clones, with about 89% appearing a single time and 9.5% to 15% taken by the ten largest. This chain joins TRBV28 and TRBJ1-3; the match to TRBD1 covers 7 bases. This TCR was sampled from a woman in her sixties or seventies with acute or convalescent COVID-19. Sequencing used peripheral blood. This chain's CDR3 is CASSLGTAYSGNTIYF. DNA of the CDR3: TGTGCCAGCAGTTTAGGGACAGCCTACTCTGGAAACACCATATATTTT.